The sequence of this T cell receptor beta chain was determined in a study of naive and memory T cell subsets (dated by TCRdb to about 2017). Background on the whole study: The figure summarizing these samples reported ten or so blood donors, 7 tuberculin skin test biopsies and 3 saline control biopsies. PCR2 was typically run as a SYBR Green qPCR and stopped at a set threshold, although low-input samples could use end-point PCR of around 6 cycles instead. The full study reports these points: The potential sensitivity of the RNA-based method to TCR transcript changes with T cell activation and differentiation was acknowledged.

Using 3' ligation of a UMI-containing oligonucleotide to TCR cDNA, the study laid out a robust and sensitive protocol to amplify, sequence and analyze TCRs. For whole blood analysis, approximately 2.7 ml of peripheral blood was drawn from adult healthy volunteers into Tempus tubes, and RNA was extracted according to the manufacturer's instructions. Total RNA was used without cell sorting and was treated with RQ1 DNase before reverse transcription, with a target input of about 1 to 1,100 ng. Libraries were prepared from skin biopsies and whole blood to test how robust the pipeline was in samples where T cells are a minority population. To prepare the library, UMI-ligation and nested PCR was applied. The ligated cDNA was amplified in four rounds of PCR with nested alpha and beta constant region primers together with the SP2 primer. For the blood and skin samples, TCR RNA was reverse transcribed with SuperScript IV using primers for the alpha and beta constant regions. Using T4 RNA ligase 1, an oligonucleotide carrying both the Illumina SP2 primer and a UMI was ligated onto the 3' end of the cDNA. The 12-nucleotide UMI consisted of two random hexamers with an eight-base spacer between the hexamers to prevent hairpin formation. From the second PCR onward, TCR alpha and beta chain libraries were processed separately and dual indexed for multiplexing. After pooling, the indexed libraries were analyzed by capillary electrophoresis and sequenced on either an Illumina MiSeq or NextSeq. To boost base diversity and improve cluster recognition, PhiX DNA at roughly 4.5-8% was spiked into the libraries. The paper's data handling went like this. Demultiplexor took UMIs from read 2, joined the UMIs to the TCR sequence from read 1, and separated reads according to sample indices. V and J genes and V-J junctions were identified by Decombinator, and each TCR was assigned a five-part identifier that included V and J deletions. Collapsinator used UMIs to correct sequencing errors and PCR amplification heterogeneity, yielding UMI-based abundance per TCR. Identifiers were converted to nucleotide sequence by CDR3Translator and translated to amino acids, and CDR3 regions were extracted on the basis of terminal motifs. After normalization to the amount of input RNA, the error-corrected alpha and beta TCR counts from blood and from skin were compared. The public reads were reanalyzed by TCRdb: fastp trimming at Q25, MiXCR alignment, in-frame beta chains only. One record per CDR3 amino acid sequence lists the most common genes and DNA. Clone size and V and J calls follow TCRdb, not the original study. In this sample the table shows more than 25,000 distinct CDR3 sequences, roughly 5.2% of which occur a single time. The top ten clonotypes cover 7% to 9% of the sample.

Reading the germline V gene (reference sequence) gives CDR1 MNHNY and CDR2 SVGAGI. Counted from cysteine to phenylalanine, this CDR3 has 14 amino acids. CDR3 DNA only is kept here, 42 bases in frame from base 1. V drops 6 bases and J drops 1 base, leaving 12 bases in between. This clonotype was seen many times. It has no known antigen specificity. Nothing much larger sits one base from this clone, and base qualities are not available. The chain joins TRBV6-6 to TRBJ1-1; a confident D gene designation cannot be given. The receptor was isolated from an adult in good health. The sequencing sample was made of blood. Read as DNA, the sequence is TGTGCCAGCAGGCCTAACGAGAGGAACACTGAAGCTTTCTTT. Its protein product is CASRPNERNTEAFF.